The clone carrying this T cell receptor (beta chain) was recorded once. What it binds is not known. The CDR3 runs to 13 residues. V was trimmed by 3 bases and J by 6 bases, leaving 12 bases between them. Germline lookup yields CDR1 GTSNPN and CDR2 SVGIG (reference sequence). The PCR employed 60 Vbeta primers together with 13 Jbeta primers. Data came from immunoSEQ multiplex PCR; TCRdb stores just in-frame clones and leaves some out. The table includes some 200,000 clones, 65% to 85% detected once. The data were obtained in a study of cytomegalovirus exposure and HLA in healthy donors. At the level of the study: Counted in an early data release were 75 million to 85 million unique TCRs from HLA-typed donors. Study-wide findings and caveats: Confirmation in vitro established that a few CMV-associated chains were specific for CMV antigens. Within an earlier analysis, most TCR beta V segments proved productive either about 90% or about 30% of the time.

Material: PBMCs. The receptor comes from a female donor in good health and CMV-seronegative. V usage is TRBV30 and J usage is TRBJ1-5, with D possibly being TRBD1 (6 bases). The CDR3 sequence is CAWSPGVGQPQHF. CDR3 sequence (DNA): TGTGCCTGGAGCCCAGGGGTCGGTCAGCCCCAGCATTTT.